These T cell receptor beta chains were read from a single sample in a study of cytomegalovirus exposure and HLA in healthy donors. Some clones are missing from TCRdb's copy, which holds only in-frame ones; the method was immunoSEQ multiplex PCR. The sample holds some 150,000 clones, 75% to 85% seen once. The sequenced sample consisted of PBMCs. The receptor source for this set is a woman in her forties or fifties in good health and CMV-seropositive. The conserved cysteine and the conserved F or W are not part of the CDR3 here. D genes are given only for firm matches.

J: TRBJ1-5; D: NA; V: TRBV18; CDR3: ASSPASGRGQPQH
J: TRBJ2-7; D: NA; V: TRBV27; CDR3: ASSLVGGGPYEQY
J: TRBJ2-5; D: TRBD2; V: TRBV19; CDR3: ASTSTGGTRETQY
J: NA; D: NA; V: TRBV9; CDR3: ASSVGLDSYEQY
J: TRBJ2-3; D: TRBD1; V: TRBV7-9; CDR3: ASSLTGTGSGDTQY
J: TRBJ1-1; D: NA; V: TRBV9; CDR3: ASSVVGQGTNTEAF
J: TRBJ2-3; D: NA; V: TRBV19; CDR3: ASSKNRGTDTQY
J: TRBJ1-2; D: NA; V: TRBV10-1; CDR3: ASSRAGKSYGYT
J: TRBJ1-3; D: TRBD1; V: TRBV29-1; CDR3: SVGLLETGANTIY
J: TRBJ2-5; D: NA; V: TRBV27; CDR3: ASSPGTPKETQY
J: TRBJ2-2; D: NA; V: TRBV5-1; CDR3: ASSLGAGSGGELF
J: TRBJ2-7; D: NA; V: TRBV27; CDR3: ASSLNFAYEQY
J: TRBJ2-1; D: TRBD2; V: TRBV28; CDR3: ASSRIVIAGYNEQF
J: TRBJ2-1; D: TRBD1; V: TRBV5-1; CDR3: ASSFMGSRTGLYNEQF
J: TRBJ2-2; D: NA; V: TRBV2; CDR3: ASTILTGELF
J: TRBJ1-1; D: NA; V: TRBV6-1; CDR3: ASSKNTEAF
J: TRBJ2-5; D: TRBD2; V: TRBV18; CDR3: ASSPRVAGETQY